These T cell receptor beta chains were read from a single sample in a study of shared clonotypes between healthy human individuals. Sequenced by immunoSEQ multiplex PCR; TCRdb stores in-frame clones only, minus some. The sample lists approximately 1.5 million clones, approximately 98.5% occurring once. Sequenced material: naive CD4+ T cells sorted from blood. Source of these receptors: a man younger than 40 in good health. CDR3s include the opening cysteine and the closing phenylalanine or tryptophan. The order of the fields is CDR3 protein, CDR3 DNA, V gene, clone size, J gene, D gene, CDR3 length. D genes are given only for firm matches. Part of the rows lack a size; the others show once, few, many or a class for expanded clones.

CDR3aa: CSVVRDTSYEQYF
CDR3nt: TGCAGCGTTGTAAGGGACACCTCCTACGAGCAGTACTTC
v_gene: TRBV29-1
abundance: once
j_gene: TRBJ2-7
d_gene: NA
len: 13

CDR3aa: CASSFGKVRHEQYF
CDR3nt: TGTGCCAGCAGTTTTGGTAAGGTTCGGCACGAGCAGTACTTC
v_gene: TRBV27
abundance: NA
j_gene: TRBJ2-7
d_gene: NA
len: 14

CDR3aa: CASEDRANTEAFF
CDR3nt: TGTGCCAGTGAGGACAGAGCGAACACTGAAGCTTTCTTT
v_gene: TRBV19
abundance: NA
j_gene: TRBJ1-1
d_gene: NA
len: 13

CDR3aa: CASSEARETQYF
CDR3nt: TGTGCCAGCAGTGAAGCCCGAGAGACCCAGTACTTC
v_gene: TRBV6-1
abundance: NA
j_gene: TRBJ2-5
d_gene: NA
len: 12

CDR3aa: CASSLGPGLAGAGQFF
CDR3nt: TGTGCCAGCAGTTTGGGCCCGGGACTAGCGGGTGCAGGGCAGTTCTTC
v_gene: TRBV28
abundance: NA
j_gene: TRBJ2-1
d_gene: TRBD2
len: 16

CDR3aa: CASRVAGGSPDTQYF
CDR3nt: TGCGCCAGCAGAGTAGCGGGAGGGAGCCCAGATACGCAGTATTTT
v_gene: TRBV10-2
abundance: NA
j_gene: TRBJ2-3
d_gene: TRBD2
len: 15

CDR3aa: CASSPRTGPYGYTF
CDR3nt: TGTGCCAGCAGCCCTCGGACAGGGCCCTATGGCTACACCTTC
v_gene: TRBV11-1
abundance: NA
j_gene: TRBJ1-2
d_gene: TRBD1
len: 14

CDR3aa: CASSPSGGSAEQFF
CDR3nt: TGTGCCAGCTCACCCTCAGGCGGGAGTGCTGAGCAGTTCTTC
v_gene: TRBV18
abundance: NA
j_gene: TRBJ2-1
d_gene: TRBD2
len: 14

CDR3aa: CASSRIGTGAGNEQFF
CDR3nt: TGCGCCAGCAGCCGGATCGGGACAGGGGCTGGGAATGAGCAGTTCTTC
v_gene: TRBV5-1
abundance: once
j_gene: TRBJ2-1
d_gene: TRBD1
len: 16

CDR3aa: CASSQGSARQPQHF
CDR3nt: TGTGCCAGCAGCCAAGGGTCAGCCAGGCAGCCCCAGCATTTT
v_gene: TRBV7-9
abundance: NA
j_gene: TRBJ1-5
d_gene: NA
len: 14

CDR3aa: CASSEGPPGQGYEQYF
CDR3nt: TGTGCCAGCAGCGAGGGCCCTCCCGGACAGGGGTACGAGCAGTACTTC
v_gene: TRBV9
abundance: NA
j_gene: TRBJ2-7
d_gene: TRBD1
len: 16

CDR3aa: CASSLEPPDTQYF
CDR3nt: TGCGCCAGCAGCTTAGAACCCCCAGATACGCAGTATTTT
v_gene: TRBV5-1
abundance: once
j_gene: TRBJ2-3
d_gene: NA
len: 13

CDR3aa: CSAKRLAGIGNEQFF
CDR3nt: TGCAGCGCCAAGCGGCTAGCGGGAATTGGCAATGAGCAGTTCTTC
v_gene: TRBV29-1
abundance: NA
j_gene: TRBJ2-1
d_gene: TRBD2
len: 15

CDR3aa: CASSWISGSYEQYF
CDR3nt: TGTGCCAGCAGTTGGATTAGCGGGAGTTACGAGCAGTACTTC
v_gene: TRBV27
abundance: NA
j_gene: TRBJ2-7
d_gene: TRBD2
len: 14

CDR3aa: CASSPRRDGYDGYTF
CDR3nt: TGTGCCAGCTCACCCCGCCGGGACGGATATGATGGCTACACCTTC
v_gene: TRBV18
abundance: once
j_gene: TRBJ1-2
d_gene: NA
len: 15

CDR3aa: CASRYKFPGQITDTQYF
CDR3nt: TGTGCCAGCAGATATAAATTCCCGGGACAGATCACAGATACGCAGTATTTT
v_gene: TRBV27
abundance: NA
j_gene: TRBJ2-3
d_gene: TRBD1
len: 17

CDR3aa: CASSFEAGASYEQYF
CDR3nt: TGTGCCAGCAGTTTTGAGGCAGGGGCTTCCTACGAGCAGTACTTC
v_gene: TRBV27
abundance: NA
j_gene: TRBJ2-7
d_gene: NA
len: 15

CDR3aa: CASSFFSGPSSYEQYF
CDR3nt: TGTGCCAGCAGCTTCTTTAGCGGTCCTAGCTCCTACGAGCAGTACTTC
v_gene: TRBV7-6
abundance: NA
j_gene: TRBJ2-7
d_gene: NA
len: 16

CDR3aa: CASSVTGTDTQYF
CDR3nt: TGTGCCAGCAGCGTGACAGGGACGGATACGCAGTATTTT
v_gene: TRBV5-6
abundance: NA
j_gene: TRBJ2-3
d_gene: TRBD1
len: 13

CDR3aa: CASSLLATPSSYNEQFF
CDR3nt: TGCGCCAGCAGCCTTCTTGCCACCCCGAGCTCCTACAATGAGCAGTTCTTC
v_gene: TRBV5-1
abundance: once
j_gene: TRBJ2-1
d_gene: NA
len: 17

CDR3aa: CASSQGAAAGDTQYF
CDR3nt: TGTGCCAGCAGCCAAGGCGCCGCGGCCGGAGATACGCAGTATTTT
v_gene: TRBV14
abundance: NA
j_gene: TRBJ2-3
d_gene: NA
len: 15

CDR3aa: CATRQDNQPQHF
CDR3nt: TGTGCCACACGACAGGACAATCAGCCCCAGCATTTT
v_gene: TRBV10-3
abundance: NA
j_gene: TRBJ1-5
d_gene: NA
len: 12

CDR3aa: CASSRGPSGSYEQFF
CDR3nt: TGTGCCAGCAGCCGTGGGCCTAGCGGGAGCTATGAGCAGTTCTTC
v_gene: TRBV14
abundance: NA
j_gene: TRBJ2-1
d_gene: TRBD2
len: 15

CDR3aa: CASSLRGGVYEQYF
CDR3nt: TGTGCCAGCAGCTTAAGGGGAGGCGTTTACGAGCAGTACTTC
v_gene: TRBV7-9
abundance: NA
j_gene: TRBJ2-7
d_gene: NA
len: 14

CDR3aa: CSVESHTDTQYF
CDR3nt: TGCAGCGTTGAGAGTCACACAGATACGCAGTATTTT
v_gene: TRBV29-1
abundance: NA
j_gene: TRBJ2-3
d_gene: NA
len: 12

CDR3aa: CASSEAGGFAEAFF
CDR3nt: TGTGCCAGCAGTGAGGCAGGGGGCTTCGCTGAAGCTTTCTTT
v_gene: TRBV6-1
abundance: NA
j_gene: TRBJ1-1
d_gene: TRBD1
len: 14

CDR3aa: CAISESGGTYNEQFF
CDR3nt: TGTGCCATCAGTGAGTCGGGCGGAACCTACAATGAGCAGTTCTTC
v_gene: TRBV10-3
abundance: once
j_gene: TRBJ2-1
d_gene: NA
len: 15

CDR3aa: CSGLGTGDEKLFF
CDR3nt: TGCAGCGGACTAGGGACAGGGGATGAAAAACTGTTTTTT
v_gene: TRBV29-1
abundance: NA
j_gene: TRBJ1-4
d_gene: TRBD1
len: 13

CDR3aa: CASSVAGFSTEAFF
CDR3nt: TGTGCCAGCAGTGTTGCAGGGTTCTCCACTGAAGCTTTCTTT
v_gene: TRBV25-1
abundance: once
j_gene: TRBJ1-1
d_gene: NA
len: 14

CDR3aa: CSVDVSYEQYF
CDR3nt: TGCAGCGTTGATGTGTCCTACGAGCAGTACTTC
v_gene: TRBV29-1
abundance: NA
j_gene: TRBJ2-7
d_gene: NA
len: 11

CDR3aa: CASSGTDPTDTQYF
CDR3nt: TGTGCCAGCAGCGGGACGGACCCAACAGATACGCAGTATTTT
v_gene: TRBV5-4
abundance: NA
j_gene: TRBJ2-3
d_gene: NA
len: 14